Reported below is one T cell receptor beta chain. This sample stems from a study of blood T cell repertoires in COVID-19. Study summary: COVID-19 samples collected from the United States, Italy and Spain covered acute and convalescent phases. Nucleic acid was either cDNA or gDNA, and it came from T cells, B-cell-depleted T cells, or PBMCs.

The CDR3 is made up of 14 amino acids. Germline loops: CDR1 KGHSH, CDR2 LQKENI. V dropped 4 bases and J dropped 5 bases, with 12 bases sitting between them. In the original workflow: Quantification of nucleated cells was approximated via reference gene primer amplification. Repertoires were generated with immunoSEQ multiplex PCR, while TCRdb's copy carries only in-frame clones and drops some. D and trimming come from the DNA, and the V and J calls and clone size come from that table. The sample records some 150,000 clones, roughly 87% being singletons. The V call is TRBV18, the J call TRBJ2-1; perhaps TRBD1 as D (6 bases). This TCR came from a woman between 45 and 60 years old with acute or convalescent COVID-19. The sample was peripheral blood. CDR3 DNA sequence: TGTGCCAGCTCACTTGGACAGAAGAACAATGAGCAGTTCTTC. As protein: CASSLGQKNNEQFF.